This T cell receptor (beta chain) was obtained from a study of CD4 T cells in relation to SARS-CoV-2 and coronaviruses. Study information: PBMCs were cultured with antigen for roughly nine days before TCR beta sequencing.

Trimming removed 4 bases at V and 0 bases at J, with 7 bases between. Per germline, CDR1 ENHRY and CDR2 SYGVKD. This CDR3 comprises 15 residues. Before the COVID-19 pandemic, during about 2011-2018, CD4+ T cells were taken from unexposed donors. After about ten days of culture, CD4+ T cells were isolated. Cells permitting, SARS-CoV-2 S/N and four cold-coronavirus spikes were tested on unexposed-donor CD4+ T cells. Half the medium was replaced with IL-2 medium on days 3 and 7. Sequencing used immunoSEQ multiplex PCR; TCRdb keeps in-frame clones, though not all of them. The sample consists of some 21,000 clones, 76% of them appearing once. Study results and limitations: Approximately 65% of donors had memory CD4+ clonotypes crossrecognizing SARS-CoV-2 and common cold coronavirus spike.

With respect to this clone: Its antigen is as yet unknown.

The V and J genes are TRBV10-3 and TRBJ1-6; D gene uncertain. The sequence was collected from a human donor in good health. The sample was CD4+ T cells from PBMCs, cultured in vitro. The CDR3 is CAISAAGSYNSPLHF. The CDR3 coding sequence is TGTGCCATCAGTGCCGCCGGCTCCTATAATTCACCCCTCCACTTT.